These T cell receptor beta chains were read from a single sample in a study of blood T cell repertoires in COVID-19. Clones were read by immunoSEQ multiplex PCR, and TCRdb kept only the in-frame ones, dropping some. The data contain approximately 94,000 clones, almost 90% of them singletons. The specimen sequenced was peripheral blood. The receptors stem from a human donor in a cohort sampled during active COVID-19. CDR3s include the opening cysteine and the closing phenylalanine or tryptophan. Fields, in order: V gene, CDR3 protein.

TRBV30	CAWISGRNEQFF
TRBV7-2	CASSLKPGGTEAFF
TRBV29-1	CSVGGQLNTEAFF
TRBV18	CASSSGQNYGYTF
TRBV10-3	CAIDRGYEQYF
TRBV19	CAREQGDDEQYF
TRBV7-2	CASSLVGGTNEKLFF
TRBV14	CASSHSPEQPYF
TRBV28	CASSSTGTGVQPQHF
TRBV5-1	CASSPRDTLYEQYF
TRBV5-4	CASSGRTGTYGYTF
TRBV29-1	CSVEWTSVKYF
TRBV4-1	CASSLTSGITYEQYF
TRBV9	CASSVGHRGDYGYTF
TRBV7-2	CASSLAVLEQEYF
TRBV25-1	CASSGTGVRGEQYF
TRBV5-4	CASSPSAGLSTDTQYF
TRBV7-2	CASSNLLRVGTGELFF
TRBV7-2	CASRLGPLLAGEYYEQYF
TRBV7-2	CASSLDSLLSTGAFF
TRBV7-8	CASSLTSSGRSNEQYF
TRBV18	CASSPPQVLTYEQYF
TRBV19	CASSYFRDRGYNEQFF
TRBV6-5	CASSQETGMNTEAFF
TRBV28	CASSDRGVYEQYF
TRBV7-3	CASSQGQPSYNEQFF
TRBV6-4	CASSVDSTGELFF
TRBV27	CASSYTSTDTQYF
TRBV28	CASSPGYGYTF
TRBV19	CASSMGGGLLTYEQYF
TRBV27	CASSLSGARGFNYGYTF
TRBV27	CASSFRPLAEPDTQYF
TRBV10-3	CAIRASPQETQYF
TRBV7-2	CASSLNGAGGYNEQFF
TRBV7-9	CASSWDRVTGELFF
TRBV19	CAPRTGEGSQPQHF
TRBV7-2	CASSFDSPGTYEQYF
TRBV5-4	CASSSPGGSNEQFF
TRBV19	CASSRTLREQETQYF
TRBV9	CASSVTDQGTQYF
TRBV5-4	CASSSTPSGSVPDTQYF
TRBV10-3	CAISESLATRRGQSNQPQHF
TRBV6-2/TRBV6-3	CASSQNYNEQFF
TRBV19	CASSFTSWSSYNEQFF
TRBV7-2	CASSRATGGDYEQYF
TRBV27	CASSTNPGTANTGELFF
TRBV7-2	CASSSLGGNEQFF
TRBV19	CASSIRGASEGETQYF
TRBV3-1/TRBV3-2	CASSHGQPQPQHF
TRBV5-6	CASRIKTGGVETQYF
TRBV5-5	CASSSGQGADYGYTF
TRBV7-9	CASSSGTVGLSYNEQFF
TRBV4-1	CASSQDADSLQYF
TRBV6-2/TRBV6-3	CASSLGLGTNYEKLFF
TRBV7-6	CASAGLAGAREQFF
TRBV3-1/TRBV3-2	CASSQDGYTIYF
TRBV19	CASSTSRVSSNQPQHF
TRBV4-1	CASSQPGQGYQETQYF
TRBV23-1	CASSHLGLAGERFTDTQYF